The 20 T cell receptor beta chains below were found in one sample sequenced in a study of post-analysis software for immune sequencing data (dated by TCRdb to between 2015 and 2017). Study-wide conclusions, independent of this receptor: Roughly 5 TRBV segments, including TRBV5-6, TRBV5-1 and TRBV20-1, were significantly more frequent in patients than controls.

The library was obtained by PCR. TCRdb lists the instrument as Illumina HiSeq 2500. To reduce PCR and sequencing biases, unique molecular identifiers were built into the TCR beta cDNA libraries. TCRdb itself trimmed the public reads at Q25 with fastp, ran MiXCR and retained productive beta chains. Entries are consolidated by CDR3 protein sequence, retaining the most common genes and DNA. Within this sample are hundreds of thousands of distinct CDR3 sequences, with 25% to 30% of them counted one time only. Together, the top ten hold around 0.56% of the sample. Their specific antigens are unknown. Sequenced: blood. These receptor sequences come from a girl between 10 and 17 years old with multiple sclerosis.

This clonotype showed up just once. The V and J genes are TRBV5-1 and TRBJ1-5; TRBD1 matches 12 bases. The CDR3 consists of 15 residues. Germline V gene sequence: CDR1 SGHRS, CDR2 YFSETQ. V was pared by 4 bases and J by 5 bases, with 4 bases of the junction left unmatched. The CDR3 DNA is TGCGCCAGCAGCACTGGGACAGGGGGCTATCAGCCCCAGCATTTT. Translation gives CASSTGTGGYQPQHF. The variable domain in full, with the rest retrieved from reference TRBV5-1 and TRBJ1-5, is KAGVTQTPRYLIKTRGQQVTLSCSPISGHRSVSWYQQTPGQGLQFLFEYFSETQRNKGNFPGRFSGRQFSNSRSEMNVSTLELGDSALYLCASSTGTGGYQPQHFGDGTRLSIL.

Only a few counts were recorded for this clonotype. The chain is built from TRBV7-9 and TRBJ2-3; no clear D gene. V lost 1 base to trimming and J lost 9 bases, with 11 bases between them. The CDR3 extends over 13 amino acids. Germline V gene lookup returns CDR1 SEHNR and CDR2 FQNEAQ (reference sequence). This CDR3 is CASSLVDLPTQYF. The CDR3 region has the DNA TGTGCCAGCAGCTTAGTTGACCTCCCGACGCAGTATTTT.

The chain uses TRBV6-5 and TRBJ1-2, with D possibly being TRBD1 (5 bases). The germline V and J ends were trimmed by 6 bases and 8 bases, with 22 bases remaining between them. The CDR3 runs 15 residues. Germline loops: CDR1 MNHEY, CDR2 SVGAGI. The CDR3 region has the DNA TGTGCCAGCAGAAGTCCGCTAGGGGACCTGGGAGGCTACACCTTC. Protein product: CASRSPLGDLGGYTF.

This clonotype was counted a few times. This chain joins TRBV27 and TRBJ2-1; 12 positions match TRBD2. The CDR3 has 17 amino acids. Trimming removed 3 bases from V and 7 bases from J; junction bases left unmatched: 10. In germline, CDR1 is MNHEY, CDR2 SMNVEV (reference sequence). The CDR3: CASSFQSSGRAINEQFF. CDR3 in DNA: TGTGCCAGCAGTTTCCAGTCTAGCGGGAGGGCAATAAATGAGCAGTTCTTC.

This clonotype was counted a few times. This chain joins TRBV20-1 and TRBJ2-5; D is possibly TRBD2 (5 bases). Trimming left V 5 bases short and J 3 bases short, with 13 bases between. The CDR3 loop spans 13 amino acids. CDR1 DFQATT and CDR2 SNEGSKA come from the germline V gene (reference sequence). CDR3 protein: CSAQLGVEETQYF. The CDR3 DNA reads TGCAGTGCTCAGCTCGGGGTAGAAGAGACCCAGTACTTC.

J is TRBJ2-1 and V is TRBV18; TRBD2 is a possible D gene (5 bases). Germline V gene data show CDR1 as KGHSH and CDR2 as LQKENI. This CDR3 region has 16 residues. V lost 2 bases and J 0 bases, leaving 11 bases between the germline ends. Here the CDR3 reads CASSPGGPGSYNEQFF. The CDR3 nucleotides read TGTGCCAGCTCACCAGGAGGACCGGGCTCCTACAATGAGCAGTTCTTC.

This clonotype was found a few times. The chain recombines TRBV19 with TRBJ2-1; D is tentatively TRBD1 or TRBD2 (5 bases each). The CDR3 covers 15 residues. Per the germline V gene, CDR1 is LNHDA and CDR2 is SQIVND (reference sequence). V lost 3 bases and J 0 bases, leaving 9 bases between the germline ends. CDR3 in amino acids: CASSIAGSSYNEQFF. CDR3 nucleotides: TGTGCCAGTAGTATTGCAGGGAGCTCCTACAATGAGCAGTTCTTC.

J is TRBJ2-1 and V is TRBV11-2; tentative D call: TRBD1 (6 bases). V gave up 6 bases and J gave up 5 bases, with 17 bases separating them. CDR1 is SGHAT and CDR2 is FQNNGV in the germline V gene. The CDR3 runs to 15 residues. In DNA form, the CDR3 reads TGTGCCAGCAGTCCTATGGGGACATTCGACAATGAGCAGTTCTTC. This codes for CASSPMGTFDNEQFF.

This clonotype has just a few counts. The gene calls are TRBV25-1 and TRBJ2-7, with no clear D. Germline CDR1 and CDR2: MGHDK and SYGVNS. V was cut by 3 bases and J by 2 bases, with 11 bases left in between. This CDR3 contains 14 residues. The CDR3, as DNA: TGTGCCAGCAGTGAGTTTGACCGGGCCTACGAGCAGTACTTC. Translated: CASSEFDRAYEQYF.

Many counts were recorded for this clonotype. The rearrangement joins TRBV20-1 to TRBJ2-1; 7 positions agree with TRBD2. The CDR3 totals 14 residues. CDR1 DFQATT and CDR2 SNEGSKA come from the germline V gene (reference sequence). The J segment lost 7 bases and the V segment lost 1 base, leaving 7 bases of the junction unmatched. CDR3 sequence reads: CSARVGGAGNEQFF. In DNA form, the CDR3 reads TGCAGTGCTAGAGTGGGGGGAGCGGGGAATGAGCAGTTCTTC.

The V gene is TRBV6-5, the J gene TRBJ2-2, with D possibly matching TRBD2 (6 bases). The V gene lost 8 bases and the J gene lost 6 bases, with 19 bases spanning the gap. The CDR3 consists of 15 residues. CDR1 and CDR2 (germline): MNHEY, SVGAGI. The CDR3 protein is CASGTRAKRPGELFF. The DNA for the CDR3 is TGTGCCAGCGGGACTCGCGCGAAGCGTCCCGGGGAGCTGTTTTTT.

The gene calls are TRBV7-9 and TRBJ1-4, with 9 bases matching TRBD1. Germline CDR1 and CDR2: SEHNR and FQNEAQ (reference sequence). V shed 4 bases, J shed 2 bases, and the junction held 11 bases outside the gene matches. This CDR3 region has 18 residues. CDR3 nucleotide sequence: TGTGCCAGCAGCTGGACAACCGGGACAGGGAACACTAATGAAAAACTGTTTTTT. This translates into CASSWTTGTGNTNEKLFF.

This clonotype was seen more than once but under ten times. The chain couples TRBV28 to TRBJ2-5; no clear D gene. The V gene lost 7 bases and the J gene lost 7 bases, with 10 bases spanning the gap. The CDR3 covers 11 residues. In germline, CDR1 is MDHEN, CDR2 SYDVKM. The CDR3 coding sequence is TGTGCCAGCACTAACGCTGGGACCCAGTACTTC. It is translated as CASTNAGTQYF.

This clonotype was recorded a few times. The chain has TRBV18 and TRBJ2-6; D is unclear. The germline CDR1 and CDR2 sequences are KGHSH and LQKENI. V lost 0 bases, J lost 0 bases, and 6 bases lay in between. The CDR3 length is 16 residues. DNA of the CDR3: TGTGCCAGCTCACCACCATCGAACTCTGGGGCCAACGTCCTGACTTTC. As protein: CASSPPSNSGANVLTF.

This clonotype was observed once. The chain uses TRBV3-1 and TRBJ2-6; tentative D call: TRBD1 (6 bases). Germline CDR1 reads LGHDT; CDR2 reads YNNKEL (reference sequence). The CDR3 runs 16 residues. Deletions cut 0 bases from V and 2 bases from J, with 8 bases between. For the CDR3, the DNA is TGTGCCAGCAGCCAAGATGGGACAACTGGGGCCAACGTCCTGACTTTC. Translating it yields CASSQDGTTGANVLTF. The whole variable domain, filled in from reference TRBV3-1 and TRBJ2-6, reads DTAVSQTPKYLVTQMGNDKSIKCEQNLGHDTMYWYKQDSKKFLKIMFSYNNKELIINETVPNRFSPKSPDKAHLNLHINSLELGDSAVYFCASSQDGTTGANVLTFGAGSRLTVL.

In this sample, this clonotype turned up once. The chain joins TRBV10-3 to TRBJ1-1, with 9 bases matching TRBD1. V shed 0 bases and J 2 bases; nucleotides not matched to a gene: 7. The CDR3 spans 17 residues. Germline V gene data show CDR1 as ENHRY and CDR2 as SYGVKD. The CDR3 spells CAISESPGTGPNTEAFF. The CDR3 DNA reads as TGTGCCATCAGTGAGTCCCCCGGGACAGGGCCCAACACTGAAGCTTTCTTT.

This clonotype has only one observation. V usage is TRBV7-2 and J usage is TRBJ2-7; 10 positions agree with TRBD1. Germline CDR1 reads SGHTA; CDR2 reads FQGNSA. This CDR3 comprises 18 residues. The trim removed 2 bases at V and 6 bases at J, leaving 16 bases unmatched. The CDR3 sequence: CASSLLGPSGTGVSEQYF. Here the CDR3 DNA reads TGTGCCAGCAGCTTACTTGGGCCTTCCGGGACAGGGGTGTCCGAGCAGTACTTC.

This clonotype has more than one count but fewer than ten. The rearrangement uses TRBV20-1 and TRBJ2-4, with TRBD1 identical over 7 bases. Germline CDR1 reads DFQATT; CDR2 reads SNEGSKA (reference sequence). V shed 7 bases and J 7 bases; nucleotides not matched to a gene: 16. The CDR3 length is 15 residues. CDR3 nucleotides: TGCAGTGTAGGTGAGGGGGCCCAGTCGCGCAACATTCAGTACTTC. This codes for CSVGEGAQSRNIQYF.

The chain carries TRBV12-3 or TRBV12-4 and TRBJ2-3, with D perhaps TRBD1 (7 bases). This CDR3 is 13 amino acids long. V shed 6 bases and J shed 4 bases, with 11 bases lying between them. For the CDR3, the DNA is TGTGCCAGCAGGGCGGGGACAGCAGATACGCAGTATTTT. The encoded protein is CASRAGTADTQYF.

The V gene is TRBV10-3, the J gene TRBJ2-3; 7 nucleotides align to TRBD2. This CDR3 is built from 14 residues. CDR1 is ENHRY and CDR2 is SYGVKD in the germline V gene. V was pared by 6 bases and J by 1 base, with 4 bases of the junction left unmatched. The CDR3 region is CAIRESGGTDTQYF. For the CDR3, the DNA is TGTGCCATCAGGGAAAGCGGGGGCACAGATACGCAGTATTTT.